This TCR beta chain comes out of a study of T cell responses to AZD1222 COVID-19 vaccine. Findings of the study overall: With two AZD1222 doses given, Spike-specific TCR breadth and depth both rose.

This clone was recorded only once. Its target is unknown. V shed 1 base and J shed 3 bases, with 10 bases lying between them. Germline CDR1 reads SNHLY; CDR2 reads FYNNEI. The CDR3 is 15 residues long. Some clones are missing from TCRdb's copy, which holds only in-frame ones; the method was immunoSEQ multiplex PCR. In the table there are around 110,000 clones, 80% to 90% of which are singletons. The TCR was taken from an adult in good health. The rearrangement links TRBV2 to TRBJ1-3; D is unclear. Material: peripheral blood, obtained on day 0 of AZD1222 vaccination. The CDR3 DNA reads TGTGCCAGCAGTGAAGAAAGAGGGCATGGAAACACCATATATTTT. Protein product: CASSEERGHGNTIYF. The variable domain in full, with the rest retrieved from reference TRBV2 and TRBJ1-3, is EPEVTQTPSHQVTQMGQEVILRCVPISNHLYFYWYRQILGQKVEFLVSFYNNEISEKSEIFDDQFSVERPDGSNFTLKIRSTKLEDSAMYFCASSEERGHGNTIYFGEGSWLTVV.